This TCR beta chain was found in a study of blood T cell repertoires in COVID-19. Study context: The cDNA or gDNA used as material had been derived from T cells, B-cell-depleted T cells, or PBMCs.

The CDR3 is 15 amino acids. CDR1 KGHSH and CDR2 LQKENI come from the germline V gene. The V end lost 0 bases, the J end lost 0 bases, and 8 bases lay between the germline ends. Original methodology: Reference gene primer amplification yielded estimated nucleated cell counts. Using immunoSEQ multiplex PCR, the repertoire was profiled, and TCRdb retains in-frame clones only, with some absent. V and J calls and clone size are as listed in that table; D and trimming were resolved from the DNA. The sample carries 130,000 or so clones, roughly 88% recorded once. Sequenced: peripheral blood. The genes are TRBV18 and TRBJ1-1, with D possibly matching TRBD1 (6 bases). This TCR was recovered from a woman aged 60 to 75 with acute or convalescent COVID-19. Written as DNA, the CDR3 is TGTGCCAGCTCACCACCAGCAGGGGTGAACACTGAAGCTTTCTTT. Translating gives CASSPPAGVNTEAFF.